This T cell receptor beta chain was recorded in a study of T cell clones after liver transplantation. Notes on this clone: Its antigen is as yet unknown.

Profiled with immunoSEQ multiplex PCR; TCRdb holds only in-frame clones, not every one. The top ten clones hold approximately 0.47% of a sample with 75,000 to 100,000 clones, 80% to 85% of them seen once. Study-level points and caveats: Migration into the graft, not deletion, may explain lost graft donor-reactive T cells. The donor-reactive repertoire was only partly measurable in a couple of subjects, lacking donor cells.

V was pared by 4 bases and J by 10 bases, with 13 bases between. The CDR3 sequence is 12 residues long. Germline loops: CDR1 MGHDK, CDR2 SYGVNS. The receptor comes from a human patient who received a liver transplant. T cells may partly derive from the graft donor. This chain joins TRBV25-1 and TRBJ2-5, with D perhaps TRBD2 (6 bases). Sequenced here: CD4+ T cells from blood, sampled 45 to 46 months after liver transplant. CDR3 protein: CASSGLAGGQYF. In DNA, the CDR3 is TGTGCCAGCAGTGGGCTAGCCGGGGGCCAGTACTTC. The entire variable domain, with the rest obtained from reference TRBV25-1 and TRBJ2-5, is as follows: EADIYQTPRYLVIGTGKKITLECSQTMGHDKMYWYQQDPGMELHLIHYSYGVNSTEKGDLSSESTVSRIRTEHFPLTLESARPSHTSQYLCASSGLAGGQYFGPGTRLLVL.